Listed below are T cell receptor beta chains from one sample, sequenced in a study of PD-L1 blockade in urothelial cancer. Clones were sequenced by immunoSEQ multiplex PCR, and TCRdb holds only the in-frame ones, with some missing. The repertoire includes roughly 100,000 clones, over 80% of them detected once, and around 7.7% sits in the top ten. The starting material was PBMCs, obtained around atezolizumab (anti-PD-L1) treatment. All receptors come from a man in his sixties or seventies with urothelial cancer. The CDR3 runs from the conserved cysteine through the conserved F or W. Each record gives: D gene, J gene, V gene, clone size, CDR3 DNA, CDR3 protein. A D gene is named only where the DNA matches it firmly. Some rows have no size entry. The others give once, few or many, or a class for an expanded clone.

D gene: .; J gene: TRBJ1-4; V gene: TRBV4-1; clone size: .; CDR3 DNA: TGCGCCAGCAGCCAAGTCCCGGGTGGGAATGAAAAACTGTTTTTT; CDR3 protein: CASSQVPGGNEKLFF
D gene: .; J gene: TRBJ1-1; V gene: TRBV29-1; clone size: .; CDR3 DNA: TGCAGCGTTGAACGTTACACGAACACTGAAGCTTTCTTT; CDR3 protein: CSVERYTNTEAFF
D gene: TRBD2; J gene: TRBJ2-3; V gene: TRBV4-3; clone size: .; CDR3 DNA: TGCGCCAGCAGCCAAGACGGCGGGAGAGGCACAGATACGCAGTATTTT; CDR3 protein: CASSQDGGRGTDTQYF
D gene: .; J gene: TRBJ2-5; V gene: TRBV4-2; clone size: .; CDR3 DNA: TGTGCCAGCAGCCAAGTCAGTGGAGAAGAGACCCAGTACTTC; CDR3 protein: CASSQVSGEETQYF
D gene: TRBD1; J gene: TRBJ1-3; V gene: TRBV9; clone size: .; CDR3 DNA: TGTGCCAGCAGCGTCCAGGGACAGGCGCTCTCTGGAAACACCATATATTTT; CDR3 protein: CASSVQGQALSGNTIYF
D gene: TRBD1; J gene: TRBJ1-1; V gene: TRBV7-9; clone size: .; CDR3 DNA: TGTGCCAGCAGCCGGGACAGGGGAACATCGTTCTTT; CDR3 protein: CASSRDRGTSFF
D gene: .; J gene: TRBJ2-2; V gene: TRBV12-5; clone size: .; CDR3 DNA: TGTGCTAGTGGTTACTCGGCCGGGGAGCTGTTTTTT; CDR3 protein: CASGYSAGELFF
D gene: TRBD2; J gene: TRBJ2-1; V gene: TRBV10-1; clone size: .; CDR3 DNA: TGCGCCAGCAGCCCCTTGGGACTAGCGGGGGATAATGAGCAGTTCTTC; CDR3 protein: CASSPLGLAGDNEQFF
D gene: .; J gene: TRBJ1-6; V gene: TRBV1; clone size: .; CDR3 DNA: TGCACCAGCAGCCCCCTCGGACATATCTTTCAGGCGAGGCGACAAAGCTCCTATAATTCACCCCTCCACTTT; CDR3 protein: CTSSPLGHIFQARRQSSYNSPLHF
D gene: TRBD1; J gene: TRBJ2-2; V gene: TRBV27; clone size: .; CDR3 DNA: TGTGCCAGCAGTGCCCCGGGACAGGGAAATACCGGGGAGCTGTTTTTT; CDR3 protein: CASSAPGQGNTGELFF
D gene: .; J gene: TRBJ1-4; V gene: TRBV18; clone size: .; CDR3 DNA: TGTGCCAGCTCACCTAGACAGAATCCAACTAATGAAAAACTGTTTTTT; CDR3 protein: CASSPRQNPTNEKLFF
D gene: .; J gene: TRBJ1-4; V gene: TRBV19; clone size: .; CDR3 DNA: TGTGCCAGTAGTATATCAGCAGGGGCGTCGAGTAATGAAAAACTGTTTTTT; CDR3 protein: CASSISAGASSNEKLFF
D gene: .; J gene: TRBJ1-1; V gene: TRBV27; clone size: once; CDR3 DNA: TGTGCCAGCAGGCTAGGGGGGAACACTGAAGCTTTCTTT; CDR3 protein: CASRLGGNTEAFF
D gene: .; J gene: TRBJ2-7; V gene: TRBV25-1; clone size: .; CDR3 DNA: TGTGCCAGCAGTGAATTCAACGAGCAGTACTTC; CDR3 protein: CASSEFNEQYF
D gene: .; J gene: TRBJ1-5; V gene: TRBV29-1; clone size: .; CDR3 DNA: TGCAGCGTAGCAGGTGGAGGGCTTTATCAGCCCCAGCATTTT; CDR3 protein: CSVAGGGLYQPQHF
D gene: .; J gene: TRBJ2-2; V gene: TRBV2; clone size: .; CDR3 DNA: TGTGCCAGCAAACTCTCAGTGGTAGGGGCCGGGGAGCTGTTTTTT; CDR3 protein: CASKLSVVGAGELFF
D gene: TRBD1; J gene: TRBJ1-2; V gene: TRBV19; clone size: .; CDR3 DNA: TGTGCCAGTAGTATAGATCGACAGGGACTCGGTGGCTACACCTTC; CDR3 protein: CASSIDRQGLGGYTF
D gene: TRBD1; J gene: TRBJ2-3; V gene: TRBV28; clone size: .; CDR3 DNA: TGTGCCAGTACAGGGGGCGCCGGCACAGATACGCAGTATTTT; CDR3 protein: CASTGGAGTDTQYF
D gene: TRBD1; J gene: TRBJ1-1; V gene: TRBV11-2; clone size: .; CDR3 DNA: TGTGCCAGCAGCGTGGGACAGACCACTGAAGCTTTCTTT; CDR3 protein: CASSVGQTTEAFF
D gene: .; J gene: TRBJ2-2; V gene: TRBV6-4; clone size: .; CDR3 DNA: TGTGCCAGCAGTGACTCTCAGGGCTCCGGGGAGCTGTTTTTT; CDR3 protein: CASSDSQGSGELFF
D gene: .; J gene: TRBJ2-2; V gene: TRBV5-1; clone size: .; CDR3 DNA: TGCGCCAGCAGCCCACGAACAGGGAACACCGGGGAGCTGTTTTTT; CDR3 protein: CASSPRTGNTGELFF
D gene: .; J gene: TRBJ1-6; V gene: TRBV2; clone size: .; CDR3 DNA: TGTGCCAGCAGTGCGGAGGGGAGCTCCTATAATTCACCCCTCCACTTT; CDR3 protein: CASSAEGSSYNSPLHF
D gene: TRBD2; J gene: TRBJ2-7; V gene: TRBV30; clone size: few; CDR3 DNA: TGTGCCTGGAGTCTGAGCGGGAGCTCCTACGAGCAGTACTTC; CDR3 protein: CAWSLSGSSYEQYF
D gene: .; J gene: TRBJ2-1; V gene: TRBV11-2; clone size: once; CDR3 DNA: TGTGCCAGCACCCGTCTCAATGAGCAGTTCTTC; CDR3 protein: CASTRLNEQFF
D gene: TRBD2; J gene: TRBJ2-3; V gene: TRBV7-7; clone size: .; CDR3 DNA: TGTGCTAGCAGCGCTTCGCCAGCGGGAGTCACAGATACGCAGTATTTT; CDR3 protein: CASSASPAGVTDTQYF
D gene: TRBD2; J gene: TRBJ2-7; V gene: TRBV10-3; clone size: .; CDR3 DNA: TGTGCCATCAGTGAGGGACTAGCGGGAGCGCGGTCCTTC; CDR3 protein: CAISEGLAGARSF
D gene: .; J gene: TRBJ1-4; V gene: TRBV7-9; clone size: .; CDR3 DNA: TGTGCCAGCACCTCACGCGGTCTTCAGGGTGAAAAACTGTTTTTT; CDR3 protein: CASTSRGLQGEKLFF
D gene: .; J gene: TRBJ1-2; V gene: TRBV7-3; clone size: .; CDR3 DNA: TGTGCCAGCAGCCCGAGGGCCAGGGGCGGGGGTGGCTACACCTTC; CDR3 protein: CASSPRARGGGGYTF
D gene: .; J gene: TRBJ2-2; V gene: TRBV7-9; clone size: .; CDR3 DNA: TGTGCCAGCAGCCCCGGGATCTCAGACACCGGGGAGCTGTTTTTT; CDR3 protein: CASSPGISDTGELFF
D gene: .; J gene: TRBJ2-1; V gene: TRBV7-2; clone size: .; CDR3 DNA: TGTGCCAGCAGCTCCCCCCTCAGGAATGAGCAGTTCTTC; CDR3 protein: CASSSPLRNEQFF
D gene: .; J gene: TRBJ1-2; V gene: TRBV4-2; clone size: .; CDR3 DNA: TGTGCCAGCAGCCCTGGGGTGACAGGTGCTAACTATGGCTACACCTTC; CDR3 protein: CASSPGVTGANYGYTF